This T cell receptor (beta chain) was retrieved from a study of identical twins. This clonotype has just a few counts. There were only healthy Caucasians among the donors. cDNA carried unique molecular identifiers, and a universal primer site was added by template switching. TCRdb used MiXCR to reprocess the 5' RACE reads, holding one entry per CDR3 protein. The sample lists approximately 680,000 distinct CDR3 sequences, about 7.1% occurring once. CDR3 length equals 14 residues. Trimming shortened V by 6 bases and J by 7 bases, and 18 bases separated the two germline ends. This same sample was also taken into another study, of yellow fever vaccine responses in identical twins.

Sample: PBMCs. The chain joins TRBV12-3 or TRBV12-4 to TRBJ1-1; weak D call: TRBD1 (5 bases). The TCR sequence derives from a young woman in good health. As DNA, the CDR3 is TGTGCCAGCAGAATCTGGGACGGCGCGCATGAAGCTTTCTTT. It encodes CASRIWDGAHEAFF.